This TCR beta chain was documented in a study of cytomegalovirus exposure and HLA in healthy donors. Study background: From HLA-typed donors, an early data release held about 85 million unique TCRs. Study observations and caveats: Earlier results showed most TCR beta V segments being productive about 87% or about 30% of the time.

Worth noting for this clone: Its antigen is not known.

Donors were ostensibly healthy at sampling, although undocumented immune exposures were probable. The PCR had 60 Vbeta and 13 Jbeta primers. The repertoire was sequenced with immunoSEQ multiplex PCR; TCRdb's copy has only in-frame clones and lacks some. This table has roughly 86,000 clones, 50% to 75% appearing once. This receptor was taken from a man younger than 40 in good health and CMV-seronegative. The specimen sequenced was PBMCs.

The CDR3 protein is CASSERGGRETQYF. In DNA form, the CDR3 reads TGTGCCAGCAGTGAAAGGGGGGGCCGAGAGACCCAGTACTTC. The chain has TRBV25-1 and TRBJ2-5; tentatively, D is TRBD2 (7 bases). Germline-derived CDR1 and CDR2 are MGHDK and SYGVNS. The CDR3 runs 14 residues. Trimming took 2 bases from V and 4 from J, leaving 11 bases between them.